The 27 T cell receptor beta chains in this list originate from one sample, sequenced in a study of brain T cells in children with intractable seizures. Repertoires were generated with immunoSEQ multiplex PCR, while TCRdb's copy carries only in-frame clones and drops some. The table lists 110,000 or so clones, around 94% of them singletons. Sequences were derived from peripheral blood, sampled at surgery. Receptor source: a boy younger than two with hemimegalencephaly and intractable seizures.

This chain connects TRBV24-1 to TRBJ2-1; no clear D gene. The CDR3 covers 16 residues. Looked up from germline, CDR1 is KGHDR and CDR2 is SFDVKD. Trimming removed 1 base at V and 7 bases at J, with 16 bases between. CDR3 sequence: CATSDFSSYLPNEQFF. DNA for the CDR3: TGTGCCACCAGTGATTTCTCCTCGTACCTCCCGAATGAGCAGTTCTTC.

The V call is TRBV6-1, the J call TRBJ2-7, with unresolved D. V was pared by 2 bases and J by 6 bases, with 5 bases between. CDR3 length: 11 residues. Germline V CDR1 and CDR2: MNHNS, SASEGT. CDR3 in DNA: TGTGCCAGCAGTGAACGGAGCGAGCAGTACTTC. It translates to CASSERSEQYF.

The CDR3: CSASTSTLGSPLHF. Written as DNA, the CDR3 is TGCAGTGCTAGTACTAGCACGTTGGGTTCACCCCTCCACTTT. J is TRBJ1-6 and V is TRBV20-1; D remains unclear. The CDR3 length is 14 residues. CDR1 and CDR2 from the germline V gene are DFQATT and SNEGSKA (reference sequence). The V end lost 3 bases, the J end lost 9 bases, and 15 bases lay between the germline ends.

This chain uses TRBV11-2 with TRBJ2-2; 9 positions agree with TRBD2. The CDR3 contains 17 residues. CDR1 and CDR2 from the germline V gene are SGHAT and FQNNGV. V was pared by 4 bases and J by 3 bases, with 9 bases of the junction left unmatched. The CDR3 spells CASSSHSGRWDTGELFF. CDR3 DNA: TGTGCCAGCAGCTCGCACAGCGGGAGGTGGGACACCGGGGAGCTGTTTTTT.

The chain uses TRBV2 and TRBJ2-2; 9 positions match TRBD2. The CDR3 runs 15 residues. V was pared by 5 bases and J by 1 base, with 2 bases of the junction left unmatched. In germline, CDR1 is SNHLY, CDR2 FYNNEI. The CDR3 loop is CASSSSGMNTGELFF. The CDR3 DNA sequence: TGTGCCAGCAGTTCTAGCGGGATGAACACCGGGGAGCTGTTTTTT.

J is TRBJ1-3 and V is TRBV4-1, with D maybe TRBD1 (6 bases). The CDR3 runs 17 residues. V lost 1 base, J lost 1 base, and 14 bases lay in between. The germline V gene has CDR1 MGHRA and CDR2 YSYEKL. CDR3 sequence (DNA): TGCGCCAGCAGCCAAGCCCGGACAGAGGCGTCTGGAAACACCATATATTTT. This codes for CASSQARTEASGNTIYF.

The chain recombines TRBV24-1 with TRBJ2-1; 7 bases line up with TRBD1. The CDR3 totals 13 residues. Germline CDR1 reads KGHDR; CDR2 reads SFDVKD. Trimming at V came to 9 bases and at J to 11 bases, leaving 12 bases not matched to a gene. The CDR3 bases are TGTGCCACCGGAAAACAGGGGACACAGAAGCAGTTCTTC. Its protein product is CATGKQGTQKQFF.

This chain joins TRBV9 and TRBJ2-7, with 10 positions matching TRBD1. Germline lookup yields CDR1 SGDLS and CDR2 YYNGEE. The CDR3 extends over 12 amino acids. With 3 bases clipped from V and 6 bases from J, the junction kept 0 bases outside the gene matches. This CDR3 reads CASSGQGAEQYF. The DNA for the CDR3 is TGTGCCAGCAGCGGACAGGGGGCCGAGCAGTACTTC. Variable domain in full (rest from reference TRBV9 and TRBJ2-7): DSGVTQTPKHLITATGQRVTLRCSPRSGDLSVYWYQQSLDQGLQFLIQYYNGEERAKGNILERFSAQQFPDLHSELNLSSLELGDSALYFCASSGQGAEQYFGPGTRLTVT.

CDR3 nucleotide sequence: TGCGCCAGCAGCCTTACAGGGGATACTCACTCTGGGGCCAACGTCCTGACTTTC. Its protein product is CASSLTGDTHSGANVLTF. The genes are TRBV5-1 and TRBJ2-6; 7 nucleotides match TRBD1. The J segment lost 0 bases and the V segment lost 4 bases, leaving 10 bases of the junction unmatched. Germline values: CDR1 SGHRS, CDR2 YFSETQ. This CDR3 is 18 amino acids long. The variable domain in full, completed from reference TRBV5-1 and TRBJ2-6, reads KAGVTQTPRYLIKTRGQQVTLSCSPISGHRSVSWYQQTPGQGLQFLFEYFSETQRNKGNFPGRFSGRQFSNSRSEMNVSTLELGDSALYLCASSLTGDTHSGANVLTFGAGSRLTVL.

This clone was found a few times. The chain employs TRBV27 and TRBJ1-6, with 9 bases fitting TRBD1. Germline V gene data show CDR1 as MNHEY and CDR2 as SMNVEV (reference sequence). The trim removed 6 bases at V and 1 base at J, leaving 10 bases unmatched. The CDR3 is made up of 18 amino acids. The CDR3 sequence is CASRPGQGEWSYNSPLHF. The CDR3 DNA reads TGTGCCAGCAGACCGGGACAGGGCGAGTGGTCCTATAATTCACCCCTCCACTTT.

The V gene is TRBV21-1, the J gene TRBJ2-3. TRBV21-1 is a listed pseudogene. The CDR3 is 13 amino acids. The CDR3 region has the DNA TGTGCCAGCAGCCCGGGGCCCACAGATACGCAGTATTTT. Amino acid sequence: CASSPGPTDTQYF.

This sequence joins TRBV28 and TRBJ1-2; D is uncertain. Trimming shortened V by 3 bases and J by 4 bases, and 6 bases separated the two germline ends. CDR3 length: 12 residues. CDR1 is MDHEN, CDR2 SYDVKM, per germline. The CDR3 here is CASSFSGYGYTF. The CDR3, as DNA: TGTGCCAGCAGTTTTAGCGGCTATGGCTACACCTTC.

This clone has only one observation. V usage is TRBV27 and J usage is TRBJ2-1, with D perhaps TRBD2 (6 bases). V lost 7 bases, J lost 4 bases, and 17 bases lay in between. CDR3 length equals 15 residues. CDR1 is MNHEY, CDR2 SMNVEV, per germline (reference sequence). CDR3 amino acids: CASTPGDLPYNEQFF. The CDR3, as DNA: TGTGCCAGCACCCCTGGGGACTTGCCGTACAATGAGCAGTTCTTC.

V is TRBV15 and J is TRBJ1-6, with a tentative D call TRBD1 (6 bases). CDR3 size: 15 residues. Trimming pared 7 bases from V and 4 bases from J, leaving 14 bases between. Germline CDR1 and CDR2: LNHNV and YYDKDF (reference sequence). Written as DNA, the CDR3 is TGTGCCACCACTTCGGGGGGCGCTTATAATTCACCCCTCCACTTT. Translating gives CATTSGGAYNSPLHF.

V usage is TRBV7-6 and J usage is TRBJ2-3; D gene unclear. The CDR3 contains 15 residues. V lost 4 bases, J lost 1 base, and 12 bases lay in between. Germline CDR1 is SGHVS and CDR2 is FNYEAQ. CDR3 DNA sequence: TGTGCCAGCAGCTCCTTCCGGCTGGGCACAGATACGCAGTATTTT. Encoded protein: CASSSFRLGTDTQYF.

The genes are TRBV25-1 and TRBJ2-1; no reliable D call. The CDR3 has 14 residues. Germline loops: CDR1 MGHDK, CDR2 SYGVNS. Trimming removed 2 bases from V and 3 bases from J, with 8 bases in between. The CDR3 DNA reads TGTGCCAGCAGTGAAGCCGGGCGCTACAATGAGCAGTTCTTC. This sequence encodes CASSEAGRYNEQFF.

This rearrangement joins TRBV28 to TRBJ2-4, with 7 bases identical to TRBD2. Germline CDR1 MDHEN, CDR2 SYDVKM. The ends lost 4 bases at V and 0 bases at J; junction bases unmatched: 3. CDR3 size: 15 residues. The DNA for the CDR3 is TGTGCCAGCAGTTCGGCGGGGGTAGCCAAAAACATTCAGTACTTC. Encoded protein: CASSSAGVAKNIQYF.

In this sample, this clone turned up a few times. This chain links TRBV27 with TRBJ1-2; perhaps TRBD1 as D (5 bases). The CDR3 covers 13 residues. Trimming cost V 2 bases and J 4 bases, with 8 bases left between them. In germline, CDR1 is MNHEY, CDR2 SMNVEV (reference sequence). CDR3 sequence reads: CASSLDGTYGYTF. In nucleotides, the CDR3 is TGTGCCAGCAGTTTAGACGGGACCTATGGCTACACCTTC.

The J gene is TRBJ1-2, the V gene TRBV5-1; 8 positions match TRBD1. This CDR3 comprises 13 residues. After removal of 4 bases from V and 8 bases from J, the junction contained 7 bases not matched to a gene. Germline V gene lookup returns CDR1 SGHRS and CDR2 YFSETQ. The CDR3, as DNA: TGCGCCAGCAGCCCGACAGGGGTTGGGGGCTACACCTTC. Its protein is CASSPTGVGGYTF.

The CDR3 sequence is CASSLGRESSPLHF. In DNA form, the CDR3 reads TGTGCCAGCAGCTTGGGCAGGGAGTCATCACCCCTCCACTTT. The chain couples TRBV7-2 to TRBJ1-6; tentatively, D is TRBD1 (5 bases). Germline assignment: CDR1 SGHTA and CDR2 FQGNSA. V lost 3 bases, J lost 10 bases, and 13 bases lay in between. The CDR3 is 14 residues long.

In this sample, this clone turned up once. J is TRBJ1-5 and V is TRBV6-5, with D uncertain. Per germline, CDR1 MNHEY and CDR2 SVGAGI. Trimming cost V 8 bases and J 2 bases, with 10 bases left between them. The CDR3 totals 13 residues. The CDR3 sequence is CASWNVGNQPQHF. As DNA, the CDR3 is TGTGCCAGCTGGAACGTGGGCAATCAGCCCCAGCATTTT.

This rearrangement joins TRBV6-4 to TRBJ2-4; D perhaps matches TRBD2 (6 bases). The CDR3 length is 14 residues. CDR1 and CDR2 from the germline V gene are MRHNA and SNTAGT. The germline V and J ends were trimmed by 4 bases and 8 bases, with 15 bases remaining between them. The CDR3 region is CASSATSTGDIQYF. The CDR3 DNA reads TGTGCCAGCAGTGCAACTAGCACCGGCGACATTCAGTACTTC.

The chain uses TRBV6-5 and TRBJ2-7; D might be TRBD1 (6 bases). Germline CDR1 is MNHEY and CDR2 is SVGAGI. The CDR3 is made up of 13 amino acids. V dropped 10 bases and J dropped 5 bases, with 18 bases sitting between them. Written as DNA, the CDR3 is TGTGCCACCAGAACAGGGAATGGGGACGAGCAGTACTTC. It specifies CATRTGNGDEQYF.

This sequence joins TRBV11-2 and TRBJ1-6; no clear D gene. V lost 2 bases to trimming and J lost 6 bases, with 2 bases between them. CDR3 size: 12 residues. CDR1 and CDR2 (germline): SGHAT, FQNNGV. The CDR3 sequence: CASSLSNSPLHF. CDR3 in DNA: TGTGCCAGCAGCTTAAGTAATTCACCCCTCCACTTT.

The CDR3 sequence: CASSYSRGNEQFF. CDR3 coding DNA: TGTGCCAGCAGTTACTCAAGGGGCAATGAGCAGTTCTTC. The V gene is TRBV6-6, the J gene TRBJ2-1, with D tentatively TRBD1 (5 bases). Between the trimmed V and J ends, which lost 0 bases and 6 bases, there was a span of 6 bases. CDR1 and CDR2 from the germline V gene are MNHNY and SVGAGI (reference sequence). The CDR3 totals 13 residues.

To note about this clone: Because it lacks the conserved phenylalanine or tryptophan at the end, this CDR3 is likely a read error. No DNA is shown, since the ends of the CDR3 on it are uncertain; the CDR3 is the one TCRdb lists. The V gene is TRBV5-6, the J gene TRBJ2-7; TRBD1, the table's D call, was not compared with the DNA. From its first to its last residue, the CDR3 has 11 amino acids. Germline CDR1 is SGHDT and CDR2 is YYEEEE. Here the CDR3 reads CASSLGHPSFL.

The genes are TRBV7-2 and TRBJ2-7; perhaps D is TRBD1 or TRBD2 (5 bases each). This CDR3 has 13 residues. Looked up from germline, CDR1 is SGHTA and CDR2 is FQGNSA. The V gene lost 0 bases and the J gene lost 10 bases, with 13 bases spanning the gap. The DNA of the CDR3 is TGTGCCAGCAGCTTAGCGGGACGACATGAACAGTACTTC. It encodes CASSLAGRHEQYF.